The 31 T cell receptor beta chains presented below share a single source sample, sequenced in a study of blood T cells in healthy people across ages. Primed by a sample-barcoded 5' primer and a J-beta primer mix, a second PCR proceeded for about 6 to 11 cycles. TCRdb reprocessed the 5' RACE reads via MiXCR and lists one record per CDR3 protein. The sample lists fewer than 650,000 distinct CDR3 sequences, 25% to 35% occurring once. The same data also contributed to another study, on T cells of mothers and their children.

The sample taken for sequencing was blood. All receptors come from a boy aged 2-15 years in good health.

This rearrangement joins TRBV12-3 or TRBV12-4 to TRBJ2-6; possible D gene TRBD1, 6 bases. V lost 6 bases and J lost 6, with 24 bases in between. This CDR3 has 18 amino acids. The CDR3 DNA follows: TGTGCCAGCAGAACCCCCCAGGGGTTCTATGGTGAGGCCAACGTCCTGACTTTC. It translates to CASRTPQGFYGEANVLTF.

The chain is built from TRBV20-1 and TRBJ2-3; 10 bases fit TRBD2. Germline V gives CDR1 DFQATT, CDR2 SNEGSKA (reference sequence). CDR3 size: 16 residues. V gave up 5 bases and J gave up 2 bases; unmatched junction bases: 10. CDR3 sequence: CSAPKLLAGFTDTQYF. For the CDR3, the DNA is TGCAGTGCTCCTAAACTACTAGCGGGATTCACAGATACGCAGTATTTT.

This chain connects TRBV12-3 or TRBV12-4 to TRBJ2-5, with 8 bases matching TRBD2. CDR3 size: 16 residues. With V trimmed by 6 bases and J by 4 bases, 13 bases remained unmatched. The CDR3 DNA is TGTGCCAGCAGCGCCACCTACGGGAGGGAGGGAGAGACCCAGTACTTC. Translation gives CASSATYGREGETQYF.

The V gene is TRBV12-3 or TRBV12-4, the J gene TRBJ2-3; no definite D call. The CDR3 has 16 amino acids. The V end was cut by 5 bases, the J end by 3 bases, with 18 bases between. The CDR3 DNA follows: TGTGCCAGCAGTCCACTCTTCGGTCCTGATACAGATACGCAGTATTTT. It codes for CASSPLFGPDTDTQYF.

This clonotype occurred a few times. The chain joins TRBV29-1 to TRBJ1-4, with 7 bases that match TRBD1. This CDR3 has 13 amino acids. Germline lookup yields CDR1 SQVTM and CDR2 ANQGSEA. V was clipped by 4 bases and J by 2 bases; unmatched bases: 1. The CDR3 loop is CSVGRGTNEKLFF. The CDR3 region has the DNA TGCAGCGTTGGCAGGGGGACTAATGAAAAACTGTTTTTT. The full variable domain, with the rest looked up from reference TRBV29-1 and TRBJ1-4, is SAVISQKPSRDICQRGTSLTIQCQVDSQVTMMFWYRQQPGQSLTLIATANQGSEATYESGFVIDKFPISRPNLTFSTLTVSNMSPEDSSIYLCSVGRGTNEKLFFGSGTQLSVL.

The chain recombines TRBV20-1 with TRBJ2-5; D is uncertain. The CDR3 length is 11 residues. V shed 7 bases and J shed 7 bases, with 13 bases lying between them. CDR1 and CDR2 from the germline V gene are DFQATT and SNEGSKA (reference sequence). The CDR3 nucleotides read TGCAGTGTCTCTAACGTGGGGACCCAGTACTTC. Encoded protein: CSVSNVGTQYF.

The V gene is TRBV6-5, the J gene TRBJ1-5; D call uncertain. CDR1 MNHEY and CDR2 SVGAGI come from the germline V gene. V lost 8 bases, J lost 0 bases, and 2 bases lay in between. The CDR3 loop spans 11 amino acids. For the CDR3, the DNA is TGTGCCAGCTATAGCAATCAGCCCCAGCATTTT. Protein: CASYSNQPQHF.

This clonotype was found a few times. The chain is built from TRBV12-3 or TRBV12-4 and TRBJ2-3; possibly TRBD1 or TRBD2 for D (5 bases each). With 6 bases removed from V and 2 bases from J, the gap between germline ends came to 15 bases. This CDR3 has 15 residues. The DNA of the CDR3 is TGTGCCAGCAGCCTCCGGGACGCTATCACAGATACGCAGTATTTT. Translating gives CASSLRDAITDTQYF.

V usage is TRBV6-5 and J usage is TRBJ1-4; TRBD1 might be the D (6 bases). The CDR3 has 14 amino acids. Germline-derived CDR1 and CDR2 are MNHEY and SVGAGI. Trimming removed 0 bases at V and 6 bases at J, with 8 bases between. The CDR3 is CASSYSRGDEKLFF. CDR3 DNA: TGTGCCAGCAGTTACTCCAGGGGCGATGAAAAACTGTTTTTT.

V is TRBV5-4 and J is TRBJ2-5, with D possibly called TRBD1 or TRBD2 (5 bases each). Trimming pared 3 bases from V and 2 bases from J, leaving 11 bases between. Germline CDR1 SGHNT, CDR2 YYREEE (reference sequence). This CDR3 is 14 amino acids long. CDR3 nucleotides: TGTGCCAGCAGCTACCGGGACGGACAAGAGACCCAGTACTTC. Amino acids: CASSYRDGQETQYF.

The chain recombines TRBV15 with TRBJ1-2, with 10 bases matching TRBD1. The V gene's germline CDR1 is LNHNV and CDR2 YYDKDF (reference sequence). CDR3 length: 14 amino acids. V gave up 3 bases and J gave up 8 bases; unmatched junction bases: 6. The CDR3 nucleotides are TGTGCCACCAGCAGGTGGGGACAGGGGAAAGGCTACACCTTC. Amino acid sequence: CATSRWGQGKGYTF.

This clonotype was seen only a few times. This chain uses TRBV29-1 with TRBJ2-5; D assignment may be TRBD1 or TRBD2 (6 bases each). The J call is uncertain, as TRBJ2-7 better fits the DNA end. The CDR3 loop spans 12 amino acids. Germline V CDR1 and CDR2: SQVTM, ANQGSEA. The CDR3 sequence: CSGRWGAYEQYF. The CDR3 bases are TGCAGCGGCCGGTGGGGGGCTTACGAGCAGTACTTC.

This clonotype was recorded only once. V and J are TRBV5-1 and TRBJ1-5; D is ambiguous. The CDR3 loop spans 13 amino acids. Trimming left V 0 bases short and J 9 bases short, with 10 bases between. Germline CDR1 SGHRS, CDR2 YFSETQ. CDR3 amino acids: CASSLGRDGPQHF. As DNA, the CDR3 is TGCGCCAGCAGCTTGGGGAGGGATGGGCCCCAGCATTTT.

This clonotype was seen a few times. The chain employs TRBV7-2 and TRBJ2-5, with a weak D call TRBD2 (5 bases). The CDR3 extends over 16 amino acids. CDR1 and CDR2 (germline): SGHTA, FQGNSA. Between the trimmed V and J ends, which lost 1 base and 0 bases, there was a span of 12 bases. CDR3 region: CASSLESSRYQETQYF. CDR3 bases: TGTGCCAGCAGCTTAGAATCTAGCCGTTACCAAGAGACCCAGTACTTC.

This clonotype was counted between two and nine times. V gene TRBV5-1 combines with J gene TRBJ2-7; no definite D call. V shed 0 bases and J shed 5 bases, with 9 bases lying between them. Germline CDR1 and CDR2: SGHRS and YFSETQ. The length of the CDR3 is 13 residues. The CDR3 is CASSLATGNEQYF. The DNA of the CDR3 is TGCGCCAGCAGCTTGGCCACCGGCAACGAGCAGTACTTC.

This clonotype was detected only a few times. The gene calls are TRBV4-1 and TRBJ1-2, with D perhaps matching TRBD1 (6 bases). Germline values: CDR1 MGHRA, CDR2 YSYEKL. The V end lost 6 bases, the J end lost 3 bases, and 17 bases lay between the germline ends. The CDR3 covers 15 residues. Written as DNA, the CDR3 is TGCGCCAGCAGTCCAGGACAGCTAGGCTACTATGGCTACACCTTC. Translating it yields CASSPGQLGYYGYTF.

The rearrangement links TRBV13 to TRBJ2-5, with D maybe TRBD1 (5 bases). V gave up 6 bases and J gave up 3 bases, with 11 bases separating them. The V gene's germline CDR1 is PRHDT and CDR2 FYEKMQ (reference sequence). The CDR3 runs to 13 residues. CDR3 in amino acids: CASRHADKETQYF. The CDR3 DNA follows: TGTGCCAGCAGGCACGCGGACAAAGAGACCCAGTACTTC.

The chain combines TRBV6-1 with TRBJ2-1, with D perhaps TRBD1 (6 bases). The J call may be faulty, since TRBJ2-7 better matches the DNA end. Germline V lookup: CDR1 MNHNS, CDR2 SASEGT. This CDR3 contains 15 residues. The CDR3 DNA follows: TGTGCCAGCAGTGAATGGGACACGGGCCCCTACGAGCAGTACTTC. Its translation: CASSEWDTGPYEQYF.

The chain carries TRBV18 and TRBJ2-3, with D possibly called TRBD1 or TRBD2 (5 bases each). CDR1 KGHSH and CDR2 LQKENI come from the germline V gene. The V end was cut by 4 bases, the J end by 0 bases, with 8 bases between. This CDR3 contains 14 residues. The CDR3 region is CASSRGYSTDTQYF. CDR3 bases: TGTGCCAGCTCACGGGGGTATAGCACAGATACGCAGTATTTT.

In this sample, this clonotype turned up many times. The chain has TRBV4-3 and TRBJ2-2, with 11 bases lining up with TRBD2. Germline V gene lookup returns CDR1 LGHNA and CDR2 YSLEER. The ends lost 3 bases at V and 0 bases at J; junction bases unmatched: 3. The CDR3 spans 17 residues. CDR3 sequence (DNA): TGCGCCAGCAGCCAGGGACTAGCGGTCGCGAACACCGGGGAGCTGTTTTTT. This sequence encodes CASSQGLAVANTGELFF.

The V gene is TRBV20-1, the J gene TRBJ2-1, with 9 bases identical to TRBD2. CDR3 length: 17 amino acids. Per germline, CDR1 DFQATT and CDR2 SNEGSKA (reference sequence). V lost 0 bases and J lost 1; bases outside the gene matches: 7. In DNA form, the CDR3 reads TGCAGTGCTAGAGATAGCGTAGCGGGAGTGTCCTACAATGAGCAGTTCTTC. Its translation is CSARDSVAGVSYNEQFF.

This clonotype was counted only a few times. The chain is built from TRBV9 and TRBJ2-5, with D perhaps TRBD1 or TRBD2 (6 bases each). Germline assignment: CDR1 SGDLS and CDR2 YYNGEE. This CDR3 contains 15 residues. V shed 2 bases and J shed 5 bases, with 16 bases lying between them. CDR3 DNA sequence: TGTGCCAGCAGCGTGAGTTGGGGGGCTGGGGAGACCCAGTACTTC. The encoded protein is CASSVSWGAGETQYF.

This clonotype has just a few counts. The chain carries TRBV24-1 and TRBJ1-1; 8 bases align to TRBD1. The V and J ends lost 3 bases and 4 bases, in that order; junction bases with no gene match: 9. This CDR3 has 16 residues. The germline CDR1 and CDR2 sequences are KGHDR and SFDVKD. The CDR3 loop is CATSDRTGFMSTEAFF. In DNA, the CDR3 is TGTGCCACCAGTGATAGGACAGGGTTCATGAGCACTGAAGCTTTCTTT.

V usage is TRBV6-6 and J usage is TRBJ2-7; D remains unclear. Germline CDR1 is MNHNY and CDR2 is SVGAGI (reference sequence). This CDR3 comprises 14 residues. V was cut by 8 bases and J by 1 base, with 15 bases left in between. This CDR3 reads CASDPRAGSYEQYF. The CDR3 nucleotides read TGTGCCAGCGACCCCCGGGCAGGATCCTACGAGCAGTACTTC.

This clonotype turned up a few times. V is TRBV5-1 and J is TRBJ1-1; D is uncertain. CDR1 and CDR2 (germline): SGHRS, YFSETQ. V shed 4 bases and J shed 1 base, with 11 bases lying between them. CDR3 length: 14 residues. The CDR3 region is CASSTGRENTEAFF. The CDR3 region has the DNA TGCGCCAGCAGCACCGGGAGGGAGAACACTGAAGCTTTCTTT.

The J gene is TRBJ2-7, the V gene TRBV6-2 or TRBV6-3; 12 bases match TRBD2. Per the germline V gene, CDR1 is MNHEY and CDR2 is SVGEGT. V dropped 2 bases and J dropped 5; count of bases not matched to a gene: 7. The length of the CDR3 is 16 residues. The CDR3 protein is CASSYARRLAGDEQYF. The CDR3 DNA reads as TGTGCCAGCAGTTACGCGCGCCGACTAGCGGGAGACGAGCAGTACTTC.

The CDR3 loop reads CATSRDFSGTYNEQFF. The CDR3 coding sequence is TGTGCCACCAGCAGAGATTTCAGCGGGACCTACAATGAGCAGTTCTTC. The chain is built from TRBV15 and TRBJ2-1; 7 positions match TRBD2. The CDR3 has 16 amino acids. Germline CDR1 reads LNHNV; CDR2 reads YYDKDF (reference sequence). V was clipped by 0 bases and J by 2 bases; unmatched bases: 4.

This rearrangement joins TRBV9 to TRBJ2-1; 9 bases are a match to TRBD1. The J call may be wrong; the DNA end is better matched by TRBJ2-7. CDR1 and CDR2 from the germline V gene are SGDLS and YYNGEE. This CDR3 is 15 amino acids long. The CDR3 DNA sequence: TGTGCCAGCAGCGCCTCCGTGACAGGGGGCTACGAGCAGTACTTC. This codes for CASSASVTGGYEQYF.

The chain recombines TRBV13 with TRBJ1-1; a possible D gene is TRBD1 (5 bases). Deletions cut 5 bases from V and 0 bases from J, with 13 bases between. The CDR3 is 15 amino acids. The germline V gene has CDR1 PRHDT and CDR2 FYEKMQ (reference sequence). The CDR3 DNA follows: TGTGCCAGCAGCGCCATCGGGGGGATGAACACTGAAGCTTTCTTT. This translates into CASSAIGGMNTEAFF.

This clonotype was recorded a few times. The chain links TRBV20-1 to TRBJ1-2; D unresolved. In germline, CDR1 is DFQATT, CDR2 SNEGSKA (reference sequence). V lost 0 bases, J lost 2 bases, and 10 bases lay in between. The CDR3 spans 14 residues. In DNA, the CDR3 is TGCAGTGCTAGAGATGCGGGCATAAACTATGGCTACACCTTC. This codes for CSARDAGINYGYTF.

The genes are TRBV5-1 and TRBJ2-3, with D perhaps TRBD2 (6 bases). In germline, CDR1 is SGHRS, CDR2 YFSETQ. This CDR3 region has 14 residues. Between the trimmed V and J ends, which lost 4 bases and 4 bases, there was a span of 13 bases. The CDR3 spells CASSPGTPPDTQYF. The CDR3 bases are TGCGCCAGCAGCCCCGGGACTCCCCCAGATACGCAGTATTTT.